Reported below is one T cell receptor (beta chain). Time point: blood 2 weeks post-SBRT. This sample's treatment: 15 Gy SBRT to primary tumor, nephrectomy 4 weeks later. Germline-derived CDR1 and CDR2 are SGHVS and FQNEAQ. CDR3 length: 16 amino acids. Trimming removed 1 base from V and 0 bases from J, with 10 bases in between. This sample is drawn from a study of radiation and T cells in renal cell carcinoma. The table came from immunoSEQ multiplex PCR; TCRdb's copy has only in-frame clones and leaves some out. Among 100,000 to 150,000 clones listed, 80% to 90% were seen once. Sequenced material: blood, taken from a patient whose treatment included radiotherapy and nephrectomy. This chain links TRBV7-8 with TRBJ2-1, with no clear D. The origin of this receptor is an older woman with renal cell carcinoma. The CDR3 bases are TGTGCCAGCAGCTTAGATGCCGTAAACTCCTACAATGAGCAGTTCTTC. It encodes CASSLDAVNSYNEQFF.